These 22 T cell receptor beta chains share one sample of origin, sequenced in a study of cytomegalovirus exposure and HLA in healthy donors. PCR involved 60 Vbeta and 13 Jbeta primers. Assay: immunoSEQ multiplex PCR; the TCRdb copy retains only in-frame clones and omits some. The table includes approximately 130,000 clones, approximately 78% detected once. The sequencing sample was made of PBMCs. These receptors originate from a woman between 45 and 65 years old in good health and CMV-seropositive.

CDR3 in amino acids: CASSLDRAGYEQYF. For the CDR3, the DNA is TGTGCCAGCAGCTTAGATCGGGCGGGTTACGAGCAGTACTTC. The V gene is TRBV11-2, the J gene TRBJ2-7, with D possibly being TRBD2 (5 bases). Germline assignment: CDR1 SGHAT and CDR2 FQNNGV. The length of the CDR3 is 14 residues. V gave up 0 bases and J gave up 4 bases, with 10 bases separating them.

V and J are TRBV5-1 and TRBJ2-2; TRBD2 agrees at 8 bases. V lost 2 bases and J lost 4; bases outside the gene matches: 1. This CDR3 is 14 amino acids long. Germline assignment: CDR1 SGHRS and CDR2 YFSETQ. The CDR3 nucleotides are TGCGCCAGCAGCTTTGGGACTAGCACCGGGGAGCTGTTTTTT. This translates into CASSFGTSTGELFF.

The gene calls are TRBV20-1 and TRBJ1-1; 7 nucleotides align to TRBD1. There are 11 residues in the CDR3. Trimming cost V 7 bases and J 7 bases; bases outside gene matches: 6. The germline CDR1 and CDR2 sequences are DFQATT and SNEGSKA (reference sequence). CDR3 residues: CSVNRGGEAFF. As DNA, the CDR3 is TGCAGTGTCAACAGGGGTGGTGAAGCTTTCTTT.

The rearrangement links TRBV18 to TRBJ1-2, with a possible D match to TRBD1 (5 bases). The germline gives CDR1 KGHSH, CDR2 LQKENI. Between the trimmed V and J ends, which lost 3 bases and 3 bases, there was a span of 20 bases. The CDR3 spans 17 residues. The CDR3 here is CASSPQLQDTRDYGYTF. CDR3 bases: TGTGCCAGCTCACCCCAACTACAGGATACCAGGGACTATGGCTACACCTTC.

In regard to this clone: One end of the junction is discordant with germline, which a read error may explain. V and J are TRBV7-9 and TRBJ1-1; no clear D. The germline gives CDR1 SEHNR, CDR2 FQNEAQ (reference sequence). CDR3 length equals 17 residues. CDR3 bases: TGTGCCAGCAACTTAATGAGCTCGGGAGGGAGGGACACTGAAGCTTTCTTT. This sequence encodes CASNLMSSGGRDTEAFF.

The V call is TRBV4-1, the J call TRBJ2-5, with TRBD1 matching 10 bases. With the DNA end fitting TRBJ2-7 better, the J assignment may be wrong. The CDR3 totals 17 residues. CDR1 and CDR2 (germline): MGHRA, YSYEKL. The CDR3 nucleotides read TGCGCCAGCAGCCAAGATCTAGCGCAGGGACAGGGGAACGAGCAGTACTTC. Translated, it gives CASSQDLAQGQGNEQYF.

V is TRBV5-1 and J is TRBJ2-1, with TRBD2 matching over 13 bases. The CDR3 extends over 15 amino acids. The V gene's germline CDR1 is SGHRS and CDR2 YFSETQ. The V and J ends lost 2 bases and 7 bases, in that order; junction bases with no gene match: 3. DNA for the CDR3: TGCGCCAGCAGCTTACTAGCGGGGGGGCCGAATGAGCAGTTCTTC. Its translation: CASSLLAGGPNEQFF.

The chain has TRBV6-6 and TRBJ2-1, with 10 bases matching TRBD2. The V segment lost 6 bases and the J segment 2 bases; nucleotides outside the gene matches: 7. Germline values: CDR1 MNHNY, CDR2 SVGAGI (reference sequence). The length of the CDR3 is 16 residues. CDR3 in DNA: TGTGCCAGCAGAGTAGCGGGGGGCCTCACCTACAATGAGCAGTTCTTC. Amino acids: CASRVAGGLTYNEQFF.

The J gene is TRBJ2-7, the V gene TRBV6-1, with 10 bases fitting TRBD2. J gave up 0 bases and V 7 bases, and 3 bases lay outside the gene matches. The germline CDR1 and CDR2 sequences are MNHNS and SASEGT. CDR3 size: 14 residues. CDR3 nucleotide sequence: TGTGCCAGCAAGCGGGGGGGACACTCCTACGAGCAGTACTTC. This encodes CASKRGGHSYEQYF.

V gene TRBV19 combines with J gene TRBJ2-1; the match to TRBD2 covers 7 bases. CDR3 length: 15 residues. Germline loops: CDR1 LNHDA, CDR2 SQIVND (reference sequence). The V segment lost 3 bases and the J segment 3 bases; nucleotides outside the gene matches: 5. The CDR3, as DNA: TGTGCCAGTAGTATTATGAGCGGGATCTACAATGAGCAGTTCTTC. Translation gives CASSIMSGIYNEQFF.

A few counts support this clone. This sequence joins TRBV7-2 and TRBJ1-2; a weak D match, TRBD1 (6 bases). Between the trimmed V and J ends, which lost 5 bases and 4 bases, there was a span of 17 bases. CDR3 length: 15 residues. Germline CDR1 reads SGHTA; CDR2 reads FQGNSA. This CDR3 is CASSISQGSGYGYTF. The DNA for the CDR3 is TGTGCCAGCAGCATTAGTCAGGGGTCCGGCTATGGCTACACCTTC.

This clone was found once. The rearrangement links TRBV4-3 to TRBJ1-6; D might be TRBD1 (6 bases). The V and J ends lost 0 bases and 7 bases respectively, with 10 bases between them. The CDR3 runs to 15 residues. CDR1 and CDR2 (germline): LGHNA, YSLEER. The CDR3 DNA sequence: TGCGCCAGCAGCCAAGATGAGGGGGGGAATTCACCCCTCCACTTT. Protein product: CASSQDEGGNSPLHF.

A single count supports this clone. The chain carries TRBV27 and TRBJ2-7; perhaps TRBD1 as D (5 bases). Germline CDR1 is MNHEY and CDR2 is SMNVEV (reference sequence). V was clipped by 6 bases and J by 2 bases, with 11 bases between them. The CDR3 is 13 residues long. CDR3: CASRRGITYEQYF. CDR3 DNA: TGTGCCAGCAGAAGGGGCATCACCTACGAGCAGTACTTC.

This rearrangement joins TRBV30 to TRBJ1-1, with D hard to call. V lost 5 bases, J lost 10 bases, and 14 bases lay in between. The CDR3 runs 11 residues. CDR1 is GTSNPN, CDR2 SVGIG, per germline (reference sequence). CDR3 amino acids: CAWEGGGVAFF. The CDR3 region has the DNA TGTGCCTGGGAGGGAGGAGGCGTAGCTTTCTTT.

The chain uses TRBV19 and TRBJ1-5; 7 bases align to TRBD1. This CDR3 has 15 residues. V trimming: 5 bases; J trimming: 3 bases; junction bases outside the gene matches: 7. The germline V gene has CDR1 LNHDA and CDR2 SQIVND (reference sequence). CDR3 sequence reads: CASSPIGGHNQPQHF. As DNA, the CDR3 is TGTGCCAGTAGTCCGATAGGGGGCCACAATCAGCCCCAGCATTTT.

The DNA for the CDR3 is TGTGCCAGCAGTTACTCCCTCGGACAGAGAACGTACGAGCAGTACTTC. Translating it yields CASSYSLGQRTYEQYF. V gene TRBV6-5 combines with J gene TRBJ2-7; possibly TRBD1 for D (6 bases). In germline, CDR1 is MNHEY, CDR2 SVGAGI. The CDR3 covers 16 residues. The V end was cut by 0 bases, the J end by 4 bases, with 16 bases between.

The genes are TRBV7-8 and TRBJ2-5; D may be TRBD2 (5 bases). Germline V gene lookup returns CDR1 SGHVS and CDR2 FQNEAQ. The germline V and J ends were trimmed by 1 base and 7 bases, with 16 bases remaining between them. This CDR3 region has 15 residues. This CDR3 is CASSLVVASLGTQYF. CDR3 bases: TGTGCCAGCAGCTTAGTAGTTGCTAGCCTCGGGACCCAGTACTTC.

The V call is TRBV4-1, the J call TRBJ2-1; TRBD1 matches 10 bases. The CDR3 runs 15 residues. Germline trimming cut 4 bases from V and 4 bases from J; bases unmatched to any gene: 4. Germline V lookup: CDR1 MGHRA, CDR2 YSYEKL. The CDR3 region has the DNA TGCGCCAGCAGCCCCCGGGACAGGGGATACAATGAGCAGTTCTTC. This codes for CASSPRDRGYNEQFF.

As DNA, the CDR3 is TGTGCCAGCAGAACACCTTGGAACACTGAAGCTTTCTTT. Translation gives CASRTPWNTEAFF. The chain employs TRBV6-1 and TRBJ1-1; D remains ambiguous. The V gene's germline CDR1 is MNHNS and CDR2 SASEGT. This CDR3 contains 13 residues. Trimming shortened V by 6 bases and J by 1 base, and 9 bases separated the two germline ends.

The V gene is TRBV5-1, the J gene TRBJ1-1; TRBD1 matches at 7 bases. J was trimmed by 1 base and V by 4 bases; bases with no gene match: 10. Germline V gene sequence: CDR1 SGHRS, CDR2 YFSETQ. The CDR3 spans 16 residues. Here the CDR3 reads CASSQRTGWSNTEAFF. The CDR3 DNA reads TGCGCCAGCAGCCAACGGACAGGATGGTCGAACACTGAAGCTTTCTTT.

This rearrangement joins TRBV7-8 to TRBJ1-2; D perhaps matches TRBD1 (6 bases). Germline V lookup: CDR1 SGHVS, CDR2 FQNEAQ. The CDR3 has 15 residues. Trimming took off 4 bases at V and 8 bases at J, with 20 bases between the two ends. This chain's CDR3 is CASSSDRNPRRGYTF. The DNA for the CDR3 is TGTGCCAGCAGCTCAGACAGGAACCCTCGTCGCGGCTACACCTTC.

The V call is TRBV18, the J call TRBJ1-1; D is perhaps TRBD1 (5 bases). The germline V gene encodes CDR1 KGHSH and CDR2 LQKENI. V lost 3 bases to trimming and J lost 7 bases, with 18 bases between them. The CDR3 length is 15 residues. CDR3 loop: CASSPPGRATGEAFF. For the CDR3, the DNA is TGTGCCAGCTCACCCCCCGGGAGGGCAACAGGTGAAGCTTTCTTT. Full variable domain (rest looked up from reference TRBV18 and TRBJ1-1): NAGVMQNPRHLVRRRGQEARLRCSPMKGHSHVYWYRQLPEEGLKFMVYLQKENIIDESGMPKERFSAEFPKEGPSILRIQQVVRGDSAAYFCASSPPGRATGEAFFGQGTRLTVV.